Below, one T cell receptor (beta chain) is given with its context. This sample is drawn from a study of blood T cell repertoires in COVID-19. Data came from immunoSEQ multiplex PCR; TCRdb stores just in-frame clones and leaves some out. The data show around 170,000 clones, 89% seen once. Between the trimmed V and J ends, which lost 5 bases and 0 bases, there was a span of 20 bases. CDR3 size: 17 residues. Germline lookup yields CDR1 SGHRS and CDR2 YFSETQ. The sample was peripheral blood. The clonotype originates from a man aged 60 to 69 with acute or convalescent COVID-19. The chain carries TRBV5-1 and TRBJ1-2; weak D call: TRBD1 (5 bases). The CDR3 DNA sequence: TGCGCCAGCAGTCCCTCCGGGGGGAAAGGGACTAACTATGGCTACACCTTC. It encodes CASSPSGGKGTNYGYTF.